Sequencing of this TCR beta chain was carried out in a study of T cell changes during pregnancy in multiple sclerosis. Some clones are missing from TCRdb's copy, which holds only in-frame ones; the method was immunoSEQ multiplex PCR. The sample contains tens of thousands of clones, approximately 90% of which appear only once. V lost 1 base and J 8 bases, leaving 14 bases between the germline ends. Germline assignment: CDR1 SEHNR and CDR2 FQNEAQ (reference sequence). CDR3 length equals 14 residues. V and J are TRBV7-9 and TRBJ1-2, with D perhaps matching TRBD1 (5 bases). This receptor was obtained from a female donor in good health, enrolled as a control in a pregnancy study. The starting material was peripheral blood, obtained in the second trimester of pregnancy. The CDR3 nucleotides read TGTGCCAGCAGCTTAGATGGCAGGGATGGGGGCTACACCTTC. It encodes CASSLDGRDGGYTF.